Each of the 5 T cell receptor beta chains below was sequenced from the same sample in a study of blood T cells in healthy people across ages. Primers used in a second PCR of about 6 to 11 cycles were a sample-barcoded 5' primer and a J-beta primer mix. MiXCR, run by TCRdb on the 5' RACE reads, gives a single entry per CDR3 protein. The sample holds about 1.7 million distinct CDR3 sequences; roughly 28% are singletons and the top ten take 6.5% to 8.5%. Sequencing was carried out using blood. The receptor set was obtained from a woman in her 30s in good health.

This clonotype was recorded at least ten times. This rearrangement joins TRBV5-1 to TRBJ2-7; D not certain. Trimming stripped 2 bases from V and 3 bases from J, with 12 bases between. This CDR3 is built from 14 residues. CDR1 is SGHRS, CDR2 YFSETQ, per germline. The CDR3 region is CASSLIPGGYEQYF. Here the CDR3 DNA reads TGCGCCAGCAGCTTAATACCAGGTGGCTACGAGCAGTACTTC. The full variable domain, with the rest looked up from reference TRBV5-1 and TRBJ2-7, is KAGVTQTPRYLIKTRGQQVTLSCSPISGHRSVSWYQQTPGQGLQFLFEYFSETQRNKGNFPGRFSGRQFSNSRSEMNVSTLELGDSALYLCASSLIPGGYEQYFGPGTRLTVT.

The genes are TRBV27 and TRBJ2-4, with a tentative D call TRBD1 (5 bases). Trimming removed 7 bases from V and 6 bases from J, with 10 bases in between. The CDR3 has 12 residues. CDR1 MNHEY and CDR2 SMNVEV come from the germline V gene (reference sequence). This chain's CDR3 is CASKGRLNIQYF. The CDR3 DNA follows: TGTGCCAGCAAGGGGCGGCTAAACATTCAGTACTTC.

The genes are TRBV5-5 and TRBJ2-1; 14 bases align to TRBD2. The V segment lost 4 bases and the J segment 4 bases; nucleotides outside the gene matches: 4. Germline-derived CDR1 and CDR2 are SGHKS and YYEKEE (reference sequence). This CDR3 is built from 16 residues. In nucleotides, the CDR3 is TGTGCCAGCAGCGCCGGGACTAGCGGGGGTTACAATGAGCAGTTCTTC. Its translation: CASSAGTSGGYNEQFF.

This clonotype was counted ten times or more. The chain combines TRBV20-1 with TRBJ2-7; the match to TRBD1 covers 9 bases. J was trimmed by 5 bases and V by 5 bases; bases with no gene match: 10. The CDR3 has 14 residues. Germline-derived CDR1 and CDR2 are DFQATT and SNEGSKA (reference sequence). CDR3 amino acids: CSADGTGQRNEQYF. For the CDR3, the DNA is TGCAGTGCTGACGGGACAGGGCAAAGGAACGAGCAGTACTTC.

This clonotype was found a few times. One end of the junction does not line up with germline, which may come from a read error. The chain has TRBV4-1 and TRBJ2-4, with 10 bases that match TRBD2. CDR3 length equals 15 residues. Per the germline V gene, CDR1 is MGHRA and CDR2 is YSYEKL. In DNA, the CDR3 is TGCGCCAGCAGACAAGAGGCTAGCGGGGGCTTCGGGCAGTACTTC. It encodes CASRQEASGGFGQYF.